What follows describes a single TCR beta chain. With V trimmed by 10 bases and J by 1 base, 10 bases remained unmatched. Germline CDR1 and CDR2: SGHTA and FQGNSA. CDR3 size: 15 residues. Naive CD4+ cells were CD45RA-selected; the remaining cells were memory. The protocol was immunoSEQ multiplex PCR, while the TCRdb copy is restricted to in-frame clones and leaves out a portion. The sample holds 1,400,000 or so clones, roughly 98.5% seen once. The source of the sample is a study of shared clonotypes between healthy human individuals. The chain joins TRBV7-2 to TRBJ2-7; 10 positions match TRBD2. The sequencing input was naive CD4+ T cells sorted from blood. The subset was: CD45RA+ positively selected. This sequence originates from a man aged 25 to 40 in good health. The CDR3 region is CATRLAGGPSYEQYF. CDR3 nucleotides: TGTGCCACAAGATTAGCGGGAGGACCATCCTACGAGCAGTACTTC. The full variable domain, with the rest looked up from reference TRBV7-2 and TRBJ2-7, is GAGVSQSPSNKVTEKGKDVELRCDPISGHTALYWYRQSLGQGLEFLIYFQGNSAPDKSGLPSDRFSAERTGGSVSTLTIQRTQQEDSAVYLCATRLAGGPSYEQYFGPGTRLTVT.